A single sample gave rise to the 21 T cell receptor beta chains below, sequenced in a study of T-cell memory formation after mild COVID-19. TCRdb reprocessed the 5' RACE reads via MiXCR and lists one record per CDR3 protein. The sample records roughly 300,000 distinct CDR3 sequences, 8% to 10% being singletons. The sample comprised PBMCs or a T cell subset sorted from them (not recorded which). The receptors shown here come from a man between 18 and 35 years old who had mild COVID-19 (a few samples of this study predate the infection). Cell type and time point are not known.

The chain uses TRBV18 and TRBJ2-7, with D possibly TRBD1 on 6 matching bases. V gave up 3 bases and J gave up 2 bases, with 8 bases separating them. Germline CDR1 and CDR2: KGHSH and LQKENI. CDR3 length: 13 amino acids. CDR3 in DNA: TGTGCCAGCTCACCGGGACACACCTACGAGCAGTACTTC. This codes for CASSPGHTYEQYF.

The V and J genes are TRBV12-3 or TRBV12-4 and TRBJ2-7; maybe TRBD2 (5 bases). The CDR3 sequence is 16 residues long. The V end was cut by 2 bases, the J end by 2 bases, with 16 bases between. CDR3 loop: CASSLWELSGTYEQYF. Here the CDR3 DNA reads TGTGCCAGCAGTTTATGGGAACTCTCGGGGACCTACGAGCAGTACTTC.

This clonotype turned up a few times. V usage is TRBV7-6 and J usage is TRBJ2-5, with D perhaps TRBD1 (6 bases). The CDR3 spans 15 residues. Per germline, CDR1 SGHVS and CDR2 FNYEAQ. V was shortened by 5 bases and J by 1 base, with 14 bases between the two germline ends. CDR3 sequence: CASSRRKTGQETQYF. The CDR3 nucleotides are TGTGCCAGCAGCCGGAGAAAGACAGGCCAAGAGACCCAGTACTTC.

There are a few counts of this clonotype. The chain is built from TRBV12-3 or TRBV12-4 and TRBJ2-5; 13 bases match TRBD2. The CDR3 runs to 15 residues. The V segment lost 5 bases and the J segment 5 bases; nucleotides outside the gene matches: 5. The CDR3 here is CASSPTSGGLETQYF. CDR3 DNA sequence: TGTGCCAGCAGTCCGACTAGCGGGGGGCTGGAGACCCAGTACTTC.

This clonotype was found a few times. This chain uses TRBV12-3 or TRBV12-4 with TRBJ1-1; D remains ambiguous. The V and J ends lost 6 bases and 1 base respectively, with 3 bases between them. This CDR3 comprises 11 residues. Written as DNA, the CDR3 is TGTGCCAGCAGAAAGAACACTGAAGCTTTCTTT. Its translation: CASRKNTEAFF.

In the case of this clonotype: Given the absence of the conserved phenylalanine or tryptophan at the CDR3 end, a read error is likely. This chain connects TRBV18 to TRBJ1-1; possibly TRBD1 for D (6 bases). V was cut by 6 bases and J by 2 bases, with 10 bases left in between. CDR3 length: 13 residues. The germline V gene encodes CDR1 KGHSH and CDR2 LQKENI. The CDR3 nucleotides are TGTGCCAGCTCGGAAGGGGGTAACACTGAAGCTTTCTCT. As protein: CASSEGGNTEAFS.

This sequence joins TRBV20-1 and TRBJ2-7; the D gene is possibly TRBD2 (6 bases). The CDR3 has 15 amino acids. V lost 1 base to trimming and J lost 2 bases, with 15 bases between them. Per germline, CDR1 DFQATT and CDR2 SNEGSKA (reference sequence). The CDR3 DNA is TGCAGTGCTAGAGGTGGAGGGCAGGGTCCCTACGAGCAGTACGTC. Amino acid sequence: CSARGGGQGPYEQYV.

The rearrangement uses TRBV20-1 and TRBJ2-3; 11 bases fit TRBD2. V shed 6 bases and J 0 bases; nucleotides not matched to a gene: 8. The CDR3 is 16 amino acids. CDR1 and CDR2 from the germline V gene are DFQATT and SNEGSKA (reference sequence). The CDR3 DNA sequence: TGCAGTGCCCACGCTAGCGGGGGGACTAGCACAGATACGCAGTATTTT. Translating gives CSAHASGGTSTDTQYF.

This clonotype was counted at least ten times. The chain joins TRBV5-4 to TRBJ2-7, with 10 bases aligning to TRBD2. Trimming cost V 3 bases and J 3 bases; bases outside gene matches: 3. The CDR3 extends over 14 amino acids. Germline CDR1 is SGHNT and CDR2 is YYREEE (reference sequence). CDR3 loop: CASSSLAGNYEQYF. The CDR3 coding sequence is TGTGCCAGCAGCTCACTAGCGGGGAACTACGAGCAGTACTTC. The full variable domain, with the rest looked up from reference TRBV5-4 and TRBJ2-7, is ETGVTQSPTHLIKTRGQQVTLRCSSQSGHNTVSWYQQALGQGPQFIFQYYREEENGRGNFPPRFSGLQFPNYSSELNVNALELDDSALYLCASSSLAGNYEQYFGPGTRLTVT.

The V gene is TRBV27, the J gene TRBJ1-1; 11 bases line up with TRBD1. The CDR3 consists of 14 residues. Germline CDR1 reads MNHEY; CDR2 reads SMNVEV (reference sequence). Germline trimming cut 6 bases from V and 5 bases from J; bases unmatched to any gene: 5. CDR3 sequence: CASRPGQGATEAFF. The CDR3 DNA reads as TGTGCCAGCAGGCCAGGACAGGGGGCTACTGAAGCTTTCTTT.

In this sample, this clonotype turned up many times. V usage is TRBV5-6 and J usage is TRBJ2-7; TRBD2 agrees at 7 bases. Germline CDR1 reads SGHDT; CDR2 reads YYEEEE. The CDR3 runs to 16 residues. After removal of 3 bases from V and 0 bases from J, the junction contained 9 bases not matched to a gene. The CDR3 sequence: CASSSPKAGSSYEQYV. CDR3 nucleotides: TGTGCCAGCAGCTCCCCTAAAGCGGGGAGCTCCTACGAGCAGTACGTC.

The chain joins TRBV18 to TRBJ1-2; D gene ambiguous. V was pared by 3 bases and J by 6 bases, with 23 bases between. CDR3 length: 17 amino acids. Germline CDR1 and CDR2: KGHSH and LQKENI. CDR3 residues: CASSPRMSLGSMDGYTF. CDR3 DNA: TGTGCCAGCTCACCTCGGATGAGTTTAGGGTCGATGGATGGCTACACCTTC.

There are a few counts of this clonotype. The chain is built from TRBV7-8 and TRBJ1-1; D is unresolved. V was cut by 0 bases and J by 6 bases, with 11 bases left in between. The CDR3 sequence is 14 residues long. Germline V gene data show CDR1 as SGHVS and CDR2 as FQNEAQ. This CDR3 is CASSLAPFGPEAFF. The DNA for the CDR3 is TGTGCCAGCAGCTTAGCGCCATTTGGGCCTGAAGCTTTCTTT. The full variable domain, with the rest looked up from reference TRBV7-8 and TRBJ1-1, is GAGVSQSPRYKVAKRGQDVALRCDPISGHVSLFWYQQALGQGPEFLTYFQNEAQLDKSGLPSDRFFAERPEGSVSTLKIQRTQQEDSAVYLCASSLAPFGPEAFFGQGTRLTVV.

This clonotype was recorded at least ten times. The V and J genes are TRBV29-1 and TRBJ2-3, with D perhaps matching TRBD2 (6 bases). Germline CDR1 is SQVTM and CDR2 is ANQGSEA. This CDR3 is built from 13 residues. V lost 4 bases, J lost 4 bases, and 12 bases lay in between. CDR3 coding DNA: TGCAGCGTTGTGGGCTGGGAGGCAGATACGCAGTATTTT. Protein product: CSVVGWEADTQYF.

In its sample, this clonotype was seen many times. This chain connects TRBV15 to TRBJ2-5; no firm D call. Germline V lookup: CDR1 LNHNV, CDR2 YYDKDF (reference sequence). The CDR3 runs 15 residues. V was shortened by 0 bases and J by 1 base, with 9 bases between the two germline ends. The CDR3 DNA reads as TGTGCCACCAGCAGAGATCGGCGGCCCCAAGAGACCCAGTACTTC. Amino acid sequence: CATSRDRRPQETQYF.

The V call is TRBV7-9, the J call TRBJ1-4; 8 bases line up with TRBD1. Losses at the gene ends were 5 bases for V and 7 bases for J; bases not matched to a gene: 9. The CDR3 has 15 residues. Germline V lookup: CDR1 SEHNR, CDR2 FQNEAQ (reference sequence). CDR3 coding DNA: TGTGCCAGCAGCCTGGGTGGGACAGGCGGTGAAAAACTGTTTTTT. Translated: CASSLGGTGGEKLFF. Drawing the rest from reference TRBV7-9 and TRBJ1-4, the complete variable domain is DTGVSQNPRHKITKRGQNVTFRCDPISEHNRLYWYRQTLGQGPEFLTYFQNEAQLEKSRLLSDRFSAERPKGSFSTLEIQRTEQGDSAMYLCASSLGGTGGEKLFFGSGTQLSVL.

V is TRBV19 and J is TRBJ2-5, with D unresolved. CDR1 LNHDA and CDR2 SQIVND come from the germline V gene (reference sequence). The length of the CDR3 is 14 residues. V was clipped by 8 bases and J by 2 bases, with 15 bases between them. The CDR3 region is CASGERVNQETQYF. The CDR3 DNA sequence: TGTGCCAGTGGAGAGCGAGTGAATCAAGAGACCCAGTACTTC.

This clonotype has a handful of counts. The rearrangement uses TRBV11-2 and TRBJ2-7, with D perhaps matching TRBD1 (6 bases). CDR1 is SGHAT, CDR2 FQNNGV, per germline. The V and J ends lost 0 bases and 7 bases respectively, with 10 bases between them. This CDR3 region has 13 residues. CDR3 in DNA: TGTGCCAGCAGCTTAGACAGGGGTGTGGAGCAGTACGTC. It translates to CASSLDRGVEQYV.

This clonotype was recorded a few times. This chain connects TRBV7-2 to TRBJ1-1; no clear D. CDR1 and CDR2 (germline): SGHTA, FQGNSA. V was clipped by 5 bases and J by 3 bases, with 10 bases between them. The CDR3 loop spans 13 amino acids. CDR3 nucleotide sequence: TGTGCCAGCAGCCGCCAACGGGACACTGAAGCTTTCTTT. It specifies CASSRQRDTEAFF.

Many counts were recorded for this clonotype. This rearrangement joins TRBV12-3 or TRBV12-4 to TRBJ1-1; D is perhaps TRBD1 (5 bases). This CDR3 comprises 11 residues. Trimming stripped 8 bases from V and 5 bases from J, with 9 bases between. The CDR3 nucleotides read TGTGCCAGCTCACGGGGGACTGAAGCTTTCTTT. Translated: CASSRGTEAFF.

The genes are TRBV21-1 and TRBJ2-4; the DNA was not compared with TRBD2, the D call given in the table. TRBV21-1 is a known pseudogene. The CDR3 is 14 amino acids. The CDR3 reads CASSKLATKNIQYF. CDR3 DNA sequence: TGTGCCAGCAGCAAACTAGCGACCAAAAACATTCAGTACTTC.